This T cell receptor beta chain stems from a study of T-cell reconstitution after alpha-beta-depleted transplantation in children. Overall study results and limits: After transplant, at about two months, alpha-beta T cells were reportedly derived from several hundred expanded graft clones.

The TCRbeta library was prepared with unique molecular identifiers. Each CDR3 protein is one row after TCRdb ran MiXCR on the PCR reads. The table lists fewer than 250,000 distinct CDR3 sequences, around 7.8% of them singletons, with roughly 5.8% in the top ten. This clonotype was picked up many times. Its antigen remains unidentified. The source is a male patient under 18 who had a stem cell transplant for acute lymphoblastic leukemia, so the T cells may come from the graft donor. The starting material was PBMCs, mostly from graft donor cells, obtained 180 days after TCRalphabeta/CD19-depleted stem cell transplant.

The CDR3, as DNA: TGTGCCAGCAGTTTGGAGGGTGGGAATTCACCCCTCCACTTT. Protein: CASSLEGGNSPLHF. The chain employs TRBV6-5 and TRBJ1-6; D gene uncertain. V was pared by 4 bases and J by 7 bases, with 11 bases between. Germline CDR1 MNHEY, CDR2 SVGAGI. The CDR3 is made up of 14 amino acids.